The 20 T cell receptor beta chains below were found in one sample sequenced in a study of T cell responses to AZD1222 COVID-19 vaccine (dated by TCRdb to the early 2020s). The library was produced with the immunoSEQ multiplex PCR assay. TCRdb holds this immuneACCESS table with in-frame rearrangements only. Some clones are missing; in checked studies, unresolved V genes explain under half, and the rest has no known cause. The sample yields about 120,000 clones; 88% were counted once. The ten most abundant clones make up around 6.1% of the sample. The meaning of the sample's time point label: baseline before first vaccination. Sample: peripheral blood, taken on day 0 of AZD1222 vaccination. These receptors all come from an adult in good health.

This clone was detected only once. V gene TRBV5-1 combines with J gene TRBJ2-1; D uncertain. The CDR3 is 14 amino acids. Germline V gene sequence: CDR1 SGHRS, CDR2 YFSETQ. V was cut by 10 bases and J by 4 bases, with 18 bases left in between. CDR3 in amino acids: CAARPSTDYNEQFF. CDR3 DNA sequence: TGCGCCGCCCGGCCATCAACGGATTACAATGAGCAGTTCTTC.

The CDR3 spells CATSIDGGAGVNEQFF. The CDR3 DNA follows: TGTGCCACCAGCATAGACGGAGGAGCGGGAGTCAATGAGCAGTTCTTC. The rearrangement joins TRBV15 to TRBJ2-1, with 8 bases matching TRBD2. There are 16 residues in the CDR3. The ends lost 4 bases at V and 6 bases at J; junction bases unmatched: 11. Looked up from germline, CDR1 is LNHNV and CDR2 is YYDKDF (reference sequence).

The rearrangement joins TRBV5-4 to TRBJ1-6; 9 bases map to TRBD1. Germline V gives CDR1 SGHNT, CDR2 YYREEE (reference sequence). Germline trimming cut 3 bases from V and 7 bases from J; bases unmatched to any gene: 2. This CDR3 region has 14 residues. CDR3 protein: CASSSDRGNSPLHF. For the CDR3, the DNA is TGTGCCAGCAGCTCGGACAGGGGCAATTCACCCCTCCACTTT.

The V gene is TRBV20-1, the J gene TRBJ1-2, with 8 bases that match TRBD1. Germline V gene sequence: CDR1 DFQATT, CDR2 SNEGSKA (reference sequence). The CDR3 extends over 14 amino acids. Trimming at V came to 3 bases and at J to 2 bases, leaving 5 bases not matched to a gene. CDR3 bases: TGCAGTGCTAGTGTGACAGGGGCCAACTATGGCTACACCTTC. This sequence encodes CSASVTGANYGYTF.

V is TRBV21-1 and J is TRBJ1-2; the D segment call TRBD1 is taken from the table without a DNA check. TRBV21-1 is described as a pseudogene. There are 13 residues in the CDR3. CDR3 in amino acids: CASRGAARYGYTF. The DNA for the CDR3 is TGTGCCAGCAGGGGGGCCGCTCGCTATGGCTACACCTTC.

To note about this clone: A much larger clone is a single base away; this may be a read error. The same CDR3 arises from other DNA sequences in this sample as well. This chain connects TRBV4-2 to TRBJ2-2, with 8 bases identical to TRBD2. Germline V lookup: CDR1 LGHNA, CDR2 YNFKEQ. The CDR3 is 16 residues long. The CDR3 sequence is CPSSQHRGGLSGELFF. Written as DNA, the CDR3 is TGTCCCAGCAGCCAACACCGGGGGGGGTTGTCCGGGGAGCTGTTTTTT.

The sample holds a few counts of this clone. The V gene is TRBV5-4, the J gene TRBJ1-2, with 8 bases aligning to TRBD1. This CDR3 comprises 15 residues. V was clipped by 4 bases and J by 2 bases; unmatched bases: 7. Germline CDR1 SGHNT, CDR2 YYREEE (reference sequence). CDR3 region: CASSIPTGENYGYTF. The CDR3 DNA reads TGTGCCAGCAGCATTCCGACAGGGGAGAACTATGGCTACACCTTC.

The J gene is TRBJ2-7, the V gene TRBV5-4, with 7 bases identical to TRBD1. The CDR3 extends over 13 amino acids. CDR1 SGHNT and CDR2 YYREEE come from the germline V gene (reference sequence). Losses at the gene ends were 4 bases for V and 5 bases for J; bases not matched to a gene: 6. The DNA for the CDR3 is TGTGCCAGCAGCCTACAGGGGTCCCACGAGCAGTACTTC. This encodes CASSLQGSHEQYF.

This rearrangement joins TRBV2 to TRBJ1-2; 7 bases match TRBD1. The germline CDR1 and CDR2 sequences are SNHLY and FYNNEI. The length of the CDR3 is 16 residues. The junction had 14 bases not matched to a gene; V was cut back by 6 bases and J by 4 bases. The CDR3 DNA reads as TGTGCCAGCAGCCAACTTCAGACAGGGTCTGGCTATGGCTACACCTTC. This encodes CASSQLQTGSGYGYTF.

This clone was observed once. This CDR3 is CASSLFLNEQFF. CDR3 sequence (DNA): TGTGCCAGCAGCTTGTTCCTCAATGAGCAGTTCTTC. The rearrangement uses TRBV5-6 and TRBJ2-1; D call uncertain. V gave up 1 base and J gave up 6 bases, with 5 bases separating them. Germline loops: CDR1 SGHDT, CDR2 YYEEEE. This CDR3 spans 12 amino acids.

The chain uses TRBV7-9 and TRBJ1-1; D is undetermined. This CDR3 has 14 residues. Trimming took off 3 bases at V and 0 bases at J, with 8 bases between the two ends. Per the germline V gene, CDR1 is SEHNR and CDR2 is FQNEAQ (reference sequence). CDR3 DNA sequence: TGTGCCAGCAGCTTGGACGGAATGAACACTGAAGCTTTCTTT. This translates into CASSLDGMNTEAFF.

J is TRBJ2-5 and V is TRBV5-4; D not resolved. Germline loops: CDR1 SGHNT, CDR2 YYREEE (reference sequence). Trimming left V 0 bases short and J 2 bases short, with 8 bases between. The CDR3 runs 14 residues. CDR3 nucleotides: TGTGCCAGCAGCTTGGCAGGCAGGCAAGAGACCCAGTACTTC. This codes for CASSLAGRQETQYF.

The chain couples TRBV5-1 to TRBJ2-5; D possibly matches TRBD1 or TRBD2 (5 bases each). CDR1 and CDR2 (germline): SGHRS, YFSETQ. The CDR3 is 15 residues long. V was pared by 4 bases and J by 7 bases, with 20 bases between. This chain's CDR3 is CASSPGTEAVGTQYF. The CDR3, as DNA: TGCGCCAGCAGCCCCGGGACGGAGGCGGTTGGGACCCAGTACTTC.

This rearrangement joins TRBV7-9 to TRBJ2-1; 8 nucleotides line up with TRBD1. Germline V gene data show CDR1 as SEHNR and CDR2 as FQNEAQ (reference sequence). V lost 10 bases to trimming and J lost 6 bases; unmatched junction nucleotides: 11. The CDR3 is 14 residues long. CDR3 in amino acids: CAIPTGDAFNEQFF. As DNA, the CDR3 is TGTGCCATCCCGACAGGGGACGCCTTCAATGAGCAGTTCTTC. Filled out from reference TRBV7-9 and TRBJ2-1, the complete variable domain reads DTGVSQNPRHKITKRGQNVTFRCDPISEHNRLYWYRQTLGQGPEFLTYFQNEAQLEKSRLLSDRFSAERPKGSFSTLEIQRTEQGDSAMYLCAIPTGDAFNEQFFGPGTRLTVL.

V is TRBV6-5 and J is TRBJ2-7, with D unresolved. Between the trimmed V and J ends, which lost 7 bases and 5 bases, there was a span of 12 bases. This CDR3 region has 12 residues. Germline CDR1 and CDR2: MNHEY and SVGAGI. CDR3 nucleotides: TGTGCCAGCATCGACCCGGCCCACGAGCAGTACTTC. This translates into CASIDPAHEQYF.

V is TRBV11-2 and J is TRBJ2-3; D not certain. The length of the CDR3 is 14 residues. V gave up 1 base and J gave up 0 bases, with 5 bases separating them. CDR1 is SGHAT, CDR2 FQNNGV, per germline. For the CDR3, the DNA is TGTGCCAGCAGCTTAGTTAGTAGCACAGATACGCAGTATTTT. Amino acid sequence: CASSLVSSTDTQYF.

The CDR3 protein is CARQGGYGYTF. For the CDR3, the DNA is TGTGCCAGACAGGGGGGGTATGGCTACACCTTC. The V and J genes are TRBV2 and TRBJ1-2; 8 positions agree with TRBD1. CDR3 length equals 11 residues. The trim removed 9 bases at V and 5 bases at J, leaving 2 bases unmatched. Germline V CDR1 and CDR2: SNHLY, FYNNEI.

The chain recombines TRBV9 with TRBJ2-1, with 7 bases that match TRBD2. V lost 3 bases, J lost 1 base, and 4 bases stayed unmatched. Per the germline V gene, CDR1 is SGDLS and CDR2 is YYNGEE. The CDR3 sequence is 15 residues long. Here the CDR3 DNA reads TGTGCCAGCAGCGCGGGACTATTTTCCTACAATGAGCAGTTCTTC. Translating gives CASSAGLFSYNEQFF.

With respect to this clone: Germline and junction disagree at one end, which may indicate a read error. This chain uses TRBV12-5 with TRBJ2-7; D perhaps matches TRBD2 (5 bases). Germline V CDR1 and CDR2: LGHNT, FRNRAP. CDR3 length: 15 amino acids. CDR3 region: CASGLVEDYLYQQYF. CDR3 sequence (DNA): TGTGCTAGTGGTTTGGTAGAAGACTACCTCTACCAGCAGTACTTC.

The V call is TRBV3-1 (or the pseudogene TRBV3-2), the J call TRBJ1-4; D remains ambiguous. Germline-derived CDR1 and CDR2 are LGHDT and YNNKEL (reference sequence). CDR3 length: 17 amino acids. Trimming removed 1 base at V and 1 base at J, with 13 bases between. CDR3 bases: TGTGCCAGCAGCCAAGTCTACAGTTCGGTAACTAATGAAAAACTGTTTTTT. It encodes CASSQVYSSVTNEKLFF.